The 8 T cell receptor beta chains below were found in one sample sequenced in a study of T cell responses to AZD1222 COVID-19 vaccine. Clones were sequenced by immunoSEQ multiplex PCR, and TCRdb holds only the in-frame ones, with some missing. The table has around 130,000 clones, 80% to 90% seen once. Sequenced here: peripheral blood, sampled on day 0 of AZD1222 vaccination. These receptors originate from an adult in good health.

V gene TRBV18 combines with J gene TRBJ1-1; 7 bases match TRBD1. Germline-derived CDR1 and CDR2 are KGHSH and LQKENI. With 2 bases clipped from V and 2 bases from J, the junction kept 8 bases outside the gene matches. The CDR3 length is 16 residues. CDR3 sequence reads: CASSPGAGGINTEAFF. The CDR3 region has the DNA TGTGCCAGCTCACCAGGCGCAGGGGGAATAAACACTGAAGCTTTCTTT. The variable domain in full, with the rest retrieved from reference TRBV18 and TRBJ1-1, is NAGVMQNPRHLVRRRGQEARLRCSPMKGHSHVYWYRQLPEEGLKFMVYLQKENIIDESGMPKERFSAEFPKEGPSILRIQQVVRGDSAAYFCASSPGAGGINTEAFFGQGTRLTVV.

The chain is built from TRBV18 and TRBJ1-1; D gene ambiguous. Germline V gives CDR1 KGHSH, CDR2 LQKENI. Trimming took 2 bases from V and 1 from J, leaving 5 bases between them. CDR3 length: 13 amino acids. The CDR3 DNA is TGTGCCAGCTCACCAACGGGGAACACTGAAGCTTTCTTT. It yields the protein CASSPTGNTEAFF.

V and J are TRBV4-3 and TRBJ1-2; D is uncertain. Germline CDR1 LGHNA, CDR2 YSLEER. This CDR3 is 15 amino acids long. V was cut by 0 bases and J by 8 bases, with 16 bases left in between. The CDR3 loop reads CASSQDYRVSPGYTF. Written as DNA, the CDR3 is TGCGCCAGCAGCCAAGATTATAGGGTGAGCCCGGGCTACACCTTC.

This chain uses TRBV7-8 with TRBJ1-1; D is undetermined. From germline, CDR1 is SGHVS and CDR2 FQNEAQ. The CDR3 totals 13 residues. Between the trimmed V and J ends, which lost 5 bases and 2 bases, there was a span of 9 bases. The CDR3 loop is CASSPPTNTEAFF. Here the CDR3 DNA reads TGTGCCAGCAGCCCCCCTACCAACACTGAAGCTTTCTTT.

The rearrangement joins TRBV19 to TRBJ2-2; D is uncertain. Looked up from germline, CDR1 is LNHDA and CDR2 is SQIVND (reference sequence). The V end was cut by 5 bases, the J end by 4 bases, with 11 bases between. The CDR3 is made up of 14 amino acids. The CDR3 DNA reads TGTGCCAGTAGTTGGTCCACGCGCACCGGGGAGCTGTTTTTT. Translating gives CASSWSTRTGELFF.

The genes are TRBV7-9 and TRBJ2-7; 10 nucleotides agree with TRBD2. Germline V lookup: CDR1 SEHNR, CDR2 FQNEAQ (reference sequence). The CDR3 runs 13 residues. V lost 10 bases and J lost 4; bases outside the gene matches: 7. In DNA, the CDR3 is TGTGCCACCATCAGCGGGAGGGCTTACGAGCAGTACTTC. It specifies CATISGRAYEQYF.

This clone came up once. The rearrangement links TRBV18 to TRBJ2-3; a possible D gene is TRBD1 (5 bases). The CDR3 consists of 17 residues. V dropped 0 bases and J dropped 3 bases, with 16 bases sitting between them. Germline CDR1 KGHSH, CDR2 LQKENI. CDR3 nucleotides: TGTGCCAGCTCACCACCGCAAATCAGGGAAAAGACAGATACGCAGTATTTT. Encoded protein: CASSPPQIREKTDTQYF.

The chain couples TRBV7-9 to TRBJ1-2, with D tentatively TRBD1 (5 bases). This CDR3 has 12 residues. CDR1 and CDR2 (germline): SEHNR, FQNEAQ (reference sequence). Trimming shortened V by 5 bases and J by 8 bases, and 12 bases separated the two germline ends. The CDR3 spells CASSLGAGGYTF. In DNA form, the CDR3 reads TGTGCCAGCAGCCTTGGGGCAGGAGGCTACACCTTC. The complete variable domain, with remaining parts taken from reference TRBV7-9 and TRBJ1-2, reads DTGVSQNPRHKITKRGQNVTFRCDPISEHNRLYWYRQTLGQGPEFLTYFQNEAQLEKSRLLSDRFSAERPKGSFSTLEIQRTEQGDSAMYLCASSLGAGGYTFGSGTRLTVV.